This entry lists 19 T cell receptor beta chains sequenced from one sample in a study of T cell responses to AZD1222 COVID-19 vaccine. This table comes from immunoSEQ multiplex PCR, and its TCRdb copy is limited to in-frame clones, with some not included. The table shows around 140,000 clones, with 89% occurring only once. Sequences were derived from peripheral blood, sampled on day 0 of AZD1222 vaccination. Source of these receptors: an adult in good health.

The table lists this clone with a few counts. The chain joins TRBV6-2 or TRBV6-3 to TRBJ2-5; no firm D call. There are 13 residues in the CDR3. The ends were cut back, 4 bases at V and 5 bases at J, with 11 bases in the middle. Germline V gene lookup returns CDR1 MNHEY and CDR2 SVGEGT. CDR3 nucleotides: TGTGCCAGCAGTTTCCCTATCGTGGAGACCCAGTACTTC. Residues: CASSFPIVETQYF.

This clone was seen once. The chain links TRBV28 to TRBJ1-1, with D unresolved. Germline lookup yields CDR1 MDHEN and CDR2 SYDVKM. The V and J ends lost 6 bases and 1 base respectively, with 12 bases between them. CDR3 length equals 14 residues. The CDR3 bases are TGTGCCAGCAGCATAGAATCTAAGAACACTGAAGCTTTCTTT. It yields the protein CASSIESKNTEAFF.

The J gene is TRBJ2-1, the V gene TRBV7-9; D not resolved. Germline loops: CDR1 SEHNR, CDR2 FQNEAQ (reference sequence). The CDR3 has 16 residues. V was pared by 5 bases and J by 4 bases, with 18 bases between. The CDR3 DNA sequence: TGTGCCAGCAGCAGCCGCCGCGGCCCTGATTACAATGAGCAGTTCTTC. This encodes CASSSRRGPDYNEQFF.

This clone was counted a single time. This chain uses TRBV5-1 with TRBJ2-5, with a tentative D call TRBD1 (5 bases). Trimming pared 2 bases from V and 2 bases from J, leaving 10 bases between. The CDR3 sequence is 14 residues long. Germline assignment: CDR1 SGHRS and CDR2 YFSETQ. The CDR3 reads CASSLDTGQETQYF. The CDR3 bases are TGCGCCAGCAGCTTAGACACAGGACAAGAGACCCAGTACTTC.

This sequence joins TRBV9 and TRBJ2-2; 8 nucleotides line up with TRBD1. This CDR3 is built from 16 residues. From germline, CDR1 is SGDLS and CDR2 YYNGEE. V shed 0 bases and J 5 bases; nucleotides not matched to a gene: 6. The CDR3 spells CASSVGPGGWTGELFF. CDR3 sequence (DNA): TGTGCCAGCAGCGTAGGCCCAGGGGGCTGGACCGGGGAGCTGTTTTTT. Full variable domain (rest looked up from reference TRBV9 and TRBJ2-2): DSGVTQTPKHLITATGQRVTLRCSPRSGDLSVYWYQQSLDQGLQFLIQYYNGEERAKGNILERFSAQQFPDLHSELNLSSLELGDSALYFCASSVGPGGWTGELFFGEGSRLTVL.

This chain connects TRBV28 to TRBJ2-1; D might be TRBD1 (6 bases). V dropped 7 bases and J dropped 0 bases, with 13 bases sitting between them. This CDR3 comprises 15 residues. In germline, CDR1 is MDHEN, CDR2 SYDVKM. DNA for the CDR3: TGTGCCAGCAAGGACAGCGGCCTCTCCTACAATGAGCAGTTCTTC. It is translated as CASKDSGLSYNEQFF.

The gene calls are TRBV28 and TRBJ2-7, with 10 positions matching TRBD2. The V gene end was trimmed by 5 bases and the J gene end by 4 bases; junction bases not matched to a gene: 5. Germline lookup yields CDR1 MDHEN and CDR2 SYDVKM. There are 14 residues in the CDR3. The CDR3 loop is CASSRAGGPYEQYF. CDR3 DNA: TGTGCCAGCAGTCGAGCGGGAGGGCCGTACGAGCAGTACTTC.

In its sample, this clone was seen once. The rearrangement uses TRBV7-9 and TRBJ1-1; weak D call: TRBD1 (5 bases). The ends were cut back, 0 bases at V and 11 bases at J, with 10 bases in the middle. Germline V gene lookup returns CDR1 SEHNR and CDR2 FQNEAQ (reference sequence). This CDR3 is 12 amino acids long. The DNA of the CDR3 is TGTGCCAGCAGCTTAGCGGGGGATGGCGCTTTCTTT. It codes for CASSLAGDGAFF.

V and J are TRBV25-1 and TRBJ1-1, with D uncertain. V was clipped by 5 bases and J by 3 bases, with 7 bases between them. Germline values: CDR1 MGHDK, CDR2 SYGVNS. The CDR3 runs 12 residues. This CDR3 is CASSSSYTEAFF. The CDR3 DNA is TGTGCCAGCAGTTCTTCCTACACTGAAGCTTTCTTT. The full variable domain, rest sourced from reference TRBV25-1 and TRBJ1-1, is EADIYQTPRYLVIGTGKKITLECSQTMGHDKMYWYQQDPGMELHLIHYSYGVNSTEKGDLSSESTVSRIRTEHFPLTLESARPSHTSQYLCASSSSYTEAFFGQGTRLTVV.

The V and J genes are TRBV9 and TRBJ1-1; D call uncertain. Deletions cut 0 bases from V and 1 base from J, with 10 bases between. CDR1 and CDR2 (germline): SGDLS, YYNGEE. The length of the CDR3 is 15 residues. This CDR3 is CASSVVGSGNTEAFF. Written as DNA, the CDR3 is TGTGCCAGCAGCGTAGTAGGGTCCGGGAACACTGAAGCTTTCTTT.

V and J are TRBV28 and TRBJ1-1; maybe TRBD1 (6 bases). The CDR3 covers 15 residues. CDR1 is MDHEN and CDR2 is SYDVKM in the germline V gene. V dropped 3 bases and J dropped 0 bases, with 11 bases sitting between them. CDR3 nucleotides: TGTGCCAGCAGTTTCCTGGACAGCTTGAACACTGAAGCTTTCTTT. Residues: CASSFLDSLNTEAFF.

V usage is TRBV5-1 and J usage is TRBJ2-3, with 8 positions matching TRBD2. Unmatched junction bases numbered 6, after V lost 0 bases and J lost 0 bases. Germline CDR1 is SGHRS and CDR2 is YFSETQ. CDR3 length: 17 residues. The CDR3 protein is CASSLGTSGASTDTQYF. DNA for the CDR3: TGCGCCAGCAGCTTGGGCACTAGCGGAGCTAGCACAGATACGCAGTATTTT. Full variable domain (remainder filled in from reference TRBV5-1 and TRBJ2-3): KAGVTQTPRYLIKTRGQQVTLSCSPISGHRSVSWYQQTPGQGLQFLFEYFSETQRNKGNFPGRFSGRQFSNSRSEMNVSTLELGDSALYLCASSLGTSGASTDTQYFGPGTRLTVL.

J is TRBJ2-7 and V is TRBV2; D remains ambiguous. CDR3 length: 15 residues. Trimming removed 6 bases from V and 2 bases from J, with 17 bases in between. Germline CDR1 and CDR2: SNHLY and FYNNEI. The CDR3: CASRDMVDIAYEQYF. CDR3 in DNA: TGTGCCAGCAGAGACATGGTTGACATAGCCTACGAGCAGTACTTC.

The chain is built from TRBV4-1 and TRBJ1-5, with a tentative D call TRBD1 (6 bases). This CDR3 contains 15 residues. Germline V gives CDR1 MGHRA, CDR2 YSYEKL. Between the trimmed V and J ends, which lost 3 bases and 4 bases, there was a span of 13 bases. DNA for the CDR3: TGCGCCAGCAGCCAGAGGGGGTTCGGAAATCAGCCCCAGCATTTT. Amino acid sequence: CASSQRGFGNQPQHF.

CDR3 residues: CASSFGEVEAFF. CDR3 bases: TGTGCCAGCAGTTTTGGTGAAGTTGAAGCTTTCTTT. The chain has TRBV28 and TRBJ1-1; D gene uncertain. The CDR3 loop spans 12 amino acids. Germline lookup yields CDR1 MDHEN and CDR2 SYDVKM. Trimming pared 3 bases from V and 7 bases from J, leaving 9 bases between. Variable domain in full (rest from reference TRBV28 and TRBJ1-1): DVKVTQSSRYLVKRTGEKVFLECVQDMDHENMFWYRQDPGLGLRLIYFSYDVKMKEKGDIPEGYSVSREKKERFSLILESASTNQTSMYLCASSFGEVEAFFGQGTRLTVV.

The J gene is TRBJ2-1, the V gene TRBV6-5; D perhaps matches TRBD1 (6 bases). Deletions cut 7 bases from V and 7 bases from J, with 20 bases between. From germline, CDR1 is MNHEY and CDR2 SVGAGI. CDR3 size: 15 residues. CDR3 residues: CASKLGGLADNEQFF. The DNA of the CDR3 is TGTGCCAGCAAGTTAGGGGGTCTAGCAGATAATGAGCAGTTCTTC.

The chain carries TRBV4-2 and TRBJ2-5; possible D gene TRBD2, 5 bases. The CDR3 contains 15 residues. Germline CDR1 reads LGHNA; CDR2 reads YNFKEQ. V lost 2 bases to trimming and J lost 2 bases, with 12 bases between them. CDR3 protein: CASSQLVPGQETQYF. CDR3 in DNA: TGTGCCAGCAGCCAATTAGTTCCGGGGCAAGAGACCCAGTACTTC.

The chain employs TRBV27 and TRBJ1-6; D uncertain. Germline CDR1 and CDR2: MNHEY and SMNVEV (reference sequence). Trimming took 5 bases from V and 0 from J, leaving 8 bases between them. The length of the CDR3 is 15 residues. As DNA, the CDR3 is TGTGCCAGCAGTCCACTAACCTCCTATAATTCACCCCTCCACTTT. It codes for CASSPLTSYNSPLHF.

The chain combines TRBV27 with TRBJ1-2; 7 positions match TRBD1. This CDR3 region has 14 residues. Germline trimming cut 6 bases from V and 0 bases from J; bases unmatched to any gene: 4. Germline CDR1 is MNHEY and CDR2 is SMNVEV (reference sequence). The CDR3 DNA sequence: TGTGCCAGCAGGTTAACAGGGGCTAACTATGGCTACACCTTC. Its protein is CASRLTGANYGYTF.